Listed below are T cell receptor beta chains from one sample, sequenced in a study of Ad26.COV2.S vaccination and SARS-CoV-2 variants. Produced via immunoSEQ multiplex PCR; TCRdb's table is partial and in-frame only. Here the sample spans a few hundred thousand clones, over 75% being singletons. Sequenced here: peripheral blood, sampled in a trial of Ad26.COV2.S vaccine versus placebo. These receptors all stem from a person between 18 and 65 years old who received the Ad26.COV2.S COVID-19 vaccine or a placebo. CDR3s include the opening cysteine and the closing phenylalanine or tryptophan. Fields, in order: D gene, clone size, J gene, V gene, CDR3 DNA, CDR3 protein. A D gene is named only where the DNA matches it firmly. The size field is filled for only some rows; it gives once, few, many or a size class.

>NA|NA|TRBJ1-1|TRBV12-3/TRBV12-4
TGTGCCAGCCTCATTCCAGGGAGCACTGAAGCTTTCTTT
CASLIPGSTEAFF
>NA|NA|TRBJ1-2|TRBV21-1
TGTGCCAGCAGCAAAGAGGAATTGGAAACGGGCAGGACAGGGGGTGGCTACACCTTC
CASSKEELETGRTGGGYTF
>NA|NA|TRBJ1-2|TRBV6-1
TGTGCCAGCAGTGAAGCGGGGCAGGGAGGAGACTATGGCTACACCTTC
CASSEAGQGGDYGYTF
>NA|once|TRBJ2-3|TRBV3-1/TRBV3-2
TGTGCCAGCAGCCAAACTCGGCCCGGGGATACGCAGTATTTT
CASSQTRPGDTQYF
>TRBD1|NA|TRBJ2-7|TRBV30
TGTGCCTGGCGACAGGGGTACGAGCAGTACTTC
CAWRQGYEQYF
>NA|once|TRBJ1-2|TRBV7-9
TGTGCCAGCAGCTTAGGTGTGCAGGAGGGCTATGGCTACACCTTC
CASSLGVQEGYGYTF
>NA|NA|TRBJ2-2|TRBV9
TGTGCCAGCAGCGCCGTCGACACCGGGGAGCTGTTTTTT
CASSAVDTGELFF
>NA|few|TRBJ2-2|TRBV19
TGTGCCAGTAGTACCCTTTCCGGGGAGCTGTTTTTT
CASSTLSGELFF
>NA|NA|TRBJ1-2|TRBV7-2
TGTGCCAGCAGCTTATTTGGACAGTGGTATGGCTACACCTTC
CASSLFGQWYGYTF
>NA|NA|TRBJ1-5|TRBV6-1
TGTGCCAGCAGTGAACGAGCGGGGAGTAGTCAGCCCCAGCATTTT
CASSERAGSSQPQHF
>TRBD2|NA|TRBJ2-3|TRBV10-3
TGTGCCATCAGTGAGATGGGGTGGGAGGGCCAAGCAGATACGCAGTATTTT
CAISEMGWEGQADTQYF
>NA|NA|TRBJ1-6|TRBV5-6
TGTGCCAGCAGCTTGGATGGGCCTAATTCACCCCTCCACTTT
CASSLDGPNSPLHF
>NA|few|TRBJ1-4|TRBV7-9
TGTGCCAGCAGCTTAGAAAGTGAAAAACTGTTTTTT
CASSLESEKLFF
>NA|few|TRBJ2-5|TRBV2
TGTGCCACCAAAGCCGGGGGACCCCAAGAGACCCAGTACTTC
CATKAGGPQETQYF
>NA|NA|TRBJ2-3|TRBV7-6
TGTGCCAGCAGCCCCCGTCTTGGCGAGCAGGGTACGCAGTATTTT
CASSPRLGEQGTQYF
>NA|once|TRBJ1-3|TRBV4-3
TGCGCCAGCAGCCAACAACAGTTATACTCTGGAAACACCATATATTTT
CASSQQQLYSGNTIYF
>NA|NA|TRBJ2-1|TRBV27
TGTGCCAGCAGCACCAGGGGACGGAATGAGCAGTTCTTC
CASSTRGRNEQFF
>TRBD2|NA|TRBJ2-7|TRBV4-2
TGTGCCAGCAGCCAGGGGACTAGGACCTACGAGCAGTACTTC
CASSQGTRTYEQYF
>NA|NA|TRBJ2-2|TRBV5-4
TGTGCCAGCAGCGTACCGGGCCTCGGGGAGCTGTTTTTT
CASSVPGLGELFF
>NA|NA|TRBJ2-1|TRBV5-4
TGTGCCAGCAGCTTGGATTTCTCGGGACAATCAATCTACAATGAGCAGTTCTTC
CASSLDFSGQSIYNEQFF
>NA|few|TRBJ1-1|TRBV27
TGTGCCAGCAGTTTTGGGGGGAACACTGAAGCTTTCTTT
CASSFGGNTEAFF
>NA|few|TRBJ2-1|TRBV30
TGTGCCTGGAGTAAGTCGCTCCTGAGCTCCTACAATGAGCAGTTCTTC
CAWSKSLLSSYNEQFF
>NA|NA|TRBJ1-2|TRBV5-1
TGCGCCAGCAGCTTGACCGGGGCAGTCCCTAACTATGGCTACACCTTC
CASSLTGAVPNYGYTF
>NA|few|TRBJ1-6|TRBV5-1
TGCGCCAGCAGCTCTGGTATAGGAGGGTCACCCCTCCACTTT
CASSSGIGGSPLHF
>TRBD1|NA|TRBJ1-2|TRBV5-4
TGTGCCAGCAGCCGGGGACAGGGGGCGACCTATGGCTACACCTTC
CASSRGQGATYGYTF
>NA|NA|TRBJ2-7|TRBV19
TGTGCCAGTAGTATCCTGCTAGCCGACCCCTACGAGCAGTACTTC
CASSILLADPYEQYF
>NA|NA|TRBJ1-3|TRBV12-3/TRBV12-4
TGTGCCAGCAGTTTACGAGGGGGGAACACCATATATTTT
CASSLRGGNTIYF
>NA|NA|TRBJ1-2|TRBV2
TGTGCCAGCGTAAAGACAACTAACTATGGCTACACCTTC
CASVKTTNYGYTF
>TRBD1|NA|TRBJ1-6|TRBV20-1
TGCAGTGCTAGTTCCGGGACAGGGGGGAAGGGTTCACCCCTCCACTTT
CSASSGTGGKGSPLHF
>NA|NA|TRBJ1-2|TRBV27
TGTGCCAGCAGCCCCTCGTGGGGGGAGAATGGCTACACCTTC
CASSPSWGENGYTF
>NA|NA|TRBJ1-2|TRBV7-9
TGTGCCAGCAGCTTTGGACCCAGCTATGGCTACACCTTC
CASSFGPSYGYTF
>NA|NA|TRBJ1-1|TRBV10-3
TGTGCCATCAGTGAGACCAGGGTTGGGGACACTGAAGCTTTCTTT
CAISETRVGDTEAFF
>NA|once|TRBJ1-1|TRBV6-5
TGTGCCGGGAGGGGGGAAGTGGGCACTGAAGCTTTCTTT
CAGRGEVGTEAFF
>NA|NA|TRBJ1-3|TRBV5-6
TGTGCCAGCAGCGCACAGGGAGCTGGAAACACCATATATTTT
CASSAQGAGNTIYF
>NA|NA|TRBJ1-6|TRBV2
TGTGCCACTGTAAGGGGACTGAACTCTTCACCCCTCCACTTT
CATVRGLNSSPLHF
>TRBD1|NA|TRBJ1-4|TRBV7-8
TGTGCCAGCACCTACACCGGGACAGGGTCGTTTGAAAAACTGTTTTTT
CASTYTGTGSFEKLFF
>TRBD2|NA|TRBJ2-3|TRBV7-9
TGTGCCAGCAGCTTACAGGGAGGGACCCTAGATACGCAGTATTTT
CASSLQGGTLDTQYF
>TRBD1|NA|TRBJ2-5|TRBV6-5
TGTGCCAGCAGTTACTCACCCCCCGGGACAGGAGAGACCCAGTACTTC
CASSYSPPGTGETQYF
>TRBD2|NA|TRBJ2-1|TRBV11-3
TGTGCCAGCAGCCCCCCAGGGCTAGCGGGCTACAATGAGCAGTTCTTC
CASSPPGLAGYNEQFF
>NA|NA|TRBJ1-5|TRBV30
TGTGCCTGGGCTATTACGCACGGGCAGCCCCAGCATTTT
CAWAITHGQPQHF
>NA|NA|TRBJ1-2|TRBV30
TGTGCCTGGGACAGTCGTCTTAACTATGGCTACACCTTC
CAWDSRLNYGYTF
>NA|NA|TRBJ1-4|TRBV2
TGTGCCAGCGAACAGTCAACTAATGAAAAACTGTTTTTT
CASEQSTNEKLFF
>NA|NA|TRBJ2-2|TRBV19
TGTGCCAGTGGAAAGCGGACGGAGGCCACCGGGGAGCTGTTTTTT
CASGKRTEATGELFF
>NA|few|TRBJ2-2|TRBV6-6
TGTGCCAGCGTTACTAGCTTTCCCGGGGAGCTGTTTTTT
CASVTSFPGELFF
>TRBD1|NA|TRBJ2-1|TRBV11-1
TGTGCCAGCAGCTCCGGGACAGGGTTTTACAATGAGCAGTTCTTC
CASSSGTGFYNEQFF
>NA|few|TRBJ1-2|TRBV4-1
TGCGCCAGCAGCCAGGCGACAGGCGGCTATGGCTACACCTTC
CASSQATGGYGYTF
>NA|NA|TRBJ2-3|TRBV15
TGTGCCACCAGCAGAGATGGACAGCTGAACACAGATACGCAGTATTTT
CATSRDGQLNTDTQYF
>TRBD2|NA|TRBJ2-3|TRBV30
TGTGCCTGGAGAGGACAGCTGGGACTAGCGGGGGGTCCGCAGTATTTT
CAWRGQLGLAGGPQYF
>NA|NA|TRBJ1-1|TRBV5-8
TGTGCCAGCAGCTTCGGGGCAAATAGAGAAGCTTTCTTT
CASSFGANREAFF
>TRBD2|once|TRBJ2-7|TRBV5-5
TGTGCCAGCAGCTTGGACGGCGGGAGCAATCGGTACGAGCAGTACTTC
CASSLDGGSNRYEQYF
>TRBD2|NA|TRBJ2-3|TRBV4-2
TGTGCCAGCAGCCGAGGACTAGCGGGGGGGCGGGGCACAGATACGCAGTATTTT
CASSRGLAGGRGTDTQYF
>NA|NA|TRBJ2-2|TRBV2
TGTGCCAGCGGGGCCAACACCGGGGAGCTGTTTTTT
CASGANTGELFF
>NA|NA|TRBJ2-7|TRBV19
TGTGCCAGTAGTATAGGAGGACGTACCCCTGGAGAGCAGTACTTC
CASSIGGRTPGEQYF
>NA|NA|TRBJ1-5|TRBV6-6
TGTGCCAGCAGCCAGGGGAATCAGCCCCAGCATTTT
CASSQGNQPQHF
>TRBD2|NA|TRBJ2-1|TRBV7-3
TGTGCCAGCAGCTTAATGGGGACTAACCCGAGCTCCTACAATGAGCAGTTCTTC
CASSLMGTNPSSYNEQFF
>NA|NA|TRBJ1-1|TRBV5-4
TGTGCCAGCAGCCGCGGGGGGGACACTGAAGCTTTCTTT
CASSRGGDTEAFF
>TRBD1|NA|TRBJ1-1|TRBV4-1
TGCGCCAGCAGCCCTCGGACAGGGGGGTTCACTGAAGCTTTCTTT
CASSPRTGGFTEAFF
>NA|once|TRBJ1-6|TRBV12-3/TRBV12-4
TGTGCCAGCAGTTCCACGGGCAATTCACCCCTCCACTTT
CASSSTGNSPLHF
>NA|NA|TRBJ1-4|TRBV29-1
TGCAGCGTTCTTCATCAAGCAACTAATGAAAAACTGTTTTTT
CSVLHQATNEKLFF